The 24 T cell receptor beta chains reported below all come from one sample, sequenced in a study of PD-L1 blockade in urothelial cancer. Sequenced by immunoSEQ multiplex PCR; TCRdb stores in-frame clones only, minus some. The table lists some 42,000 clones, 70% to 85% of them singletons. The input for sequencing was PBMCs, taken around atezolizumab (anti-PD-L1) treatment. The receptors were gathered from a man aged 70 or older with urothelial cancer.

The gene calls are TRBV27 and TRBJ2-1; tentatively, D is TRBD2 (6 bases). The CDR3 is 16 residues long. The V end lost 6 bases, the J end lost 0 bases, and 15 bases lay between the germline ends. Germline CDR1 and CDR2: MNHEY and SMNVEV (reference sequence). The CDR3 region has the DNA TGTGCCAGCAGAAGAAGGAGGGAAAGCTCCTACAATGAGCAGTTCTTC. It is translated as CASRRRRESSYNEQFF.

The chain has TRBV4-2 and TRBJ2-5; unclear D gene. The germline V and J ends were trimmed by 0 bases and 5 bases, with 16 bases remaining between them. This CDR3 contains 16 residues. Germline V gene data show CDR1 as LGHNA and CDR2 as YNFKEQ. The CDR3 sequence: CASSQDGDSERETQYF. As DNA, the CDR3 is TGTGCCAGCAGCCAAGACGGCGACTCCGAGAGGGAGACCCAGTACTTC.

Only one count was recorded for this clone. V gene TRBV9 combines with J gene TRBJ2-7, with 11 nucleotides matching TRBD2. There are 15 residues in the CDR3. Germline lookup yields CDR1 SGDLS and CDR2 YYNGEE. V trimming: 3 bases; J trimming: 0 bases; junction bases outside the gene matches: 2. This CDR3 is CASSGGTSGSYEQYF. CDR3 nucleotide sequence: TGTGCCAGCAGCGGAGGGACTAGCGGCTCCTACGAGCAGTACTTC.

This clone occurred a few times. The chain joins TRBV11-1 to TRBJ2-7, with 7 bases aligning to TRBD1. This CDR3 spans 14 amino acids. V lost 0 bases to trimming and J lost 3 bases; unmatched junction nucleotides: 2. The V gene's germline CDR1 is SGHAT and CDR2 FQDESV (reference sequence). The CDR3 spells CASSLAAGGYEQYF. The CDR3 bases are TGTGCCAGCAGCTTAGCAGCAGGGGGCTACGAGCAGTACTTC.

The gene calls are TRBV29-1 and TRBJ2-7, with 8 bases lining up with TRBD1. Germline-derived CDR1 and CDR2 are SQVTM and ANQGSEA. The V segment lost 1 base and the J segment 6 bases; nucleotides outside the gene matches: 5. The length of the CDR3 is 13 residues. CDR3 sequence (DNA): TGCAGCGTTGAAGGGCAGGGGGCTGCCGAGCAGTACTTC. Translating it yields CSVEGQGAAEQYF.

The rearrangement joins TRBV7-3 to TRBJ2-3; D may be TRBD2 (5 bases). The germline gives CDR1 SGHTA, CDR2 FQGTGA. With 2 bases removed from V and 7 bases from J, the gap between germline ends came to 13 bases. The CDR3 spans 14 residues. In DNA, the CDR3 is TGTGCCAGCAGCTTAGCGGGTCAACTAAATACGCAGTATTTT. Encoded protein: CASSLAGQLNTQYF. Using reference TRBV7-3 and TRBJ2-3 for the parts outside the CDR3, the full variable domain is GAGVSQTPSNKVTEKGKYVELRCDPISGHTALYWYRQSLGQGPEFLIYFQGTGAADDSGLPNDRFFAVRPEGSVSTLKIQRTERGDSAVYLCASSLAGQLNTQYFGPGTRLTVL.

The CDR3 DNA follows: TGTGCTAGTGGTTGGTCGGGGGACAGGTTAACCTACGAGCAGTACTTC. Its protein is CASGWSGDRLTYEQYF. This rearrangement joins TRBV12-5 to TRBJ2-7; TRBD1 matches at 8 bases. Germline assignment: CDR1 LGHNT and CDR2 FRNRAP. The CDR3 contains 16 residues. V gave up 4 bases and J gave up 2 bases; unmatched junction bases: 10. Supplemented by reference TRBV12-5 and TRBJ2-7, the full variable domain reads DARVTQTPRHKVTEMGQEVTMRCQPILGHNTVFWYRQTMMQGLELLAYFRNRAPLDDSGMPKDRFSAEMPDATLATLKIQPSEPRDSAVYFCASGWSGDRLTYEQYFGPGTRLTVT.

The chain is built from TRBV7-8 and TRBJ2-3; TRBD2 matches 9 bases. Trimming took 4 bases from V and 1 from J; bases not matched to a gene: 9. CDR3 size: 17 residues. CDR1 and CDR2 from the germline V gene are SGHVS and FQNEAQ. The chain's CDR3 is CASSSRRLAGRTDTQYF. The CDR3 DNA reads as TGTGCCAGCAGCTCTAGACGGCTAGCGGGACGCACAGATACGCAGTATTTT.

The chain recombines TRBV19 with TRBJ1-2; 9 bases are shared with TRBD1. J was trimmed by 8 bases and V by 4 bases; bases with no gene match: 14. Germline V gene sequence: CDR1 LNHDA, CDR2 SQIVND (reference sequence). CDR3 length: 16 amino acids. The CDR3 bases are TGTGCCAGTAGTACCATTACCGGGACAGGGCCCGAGGGCTACACCTTC. This sequence encodes CASSTITGTGPEGYTF.

This chain uses TRBV5-6 with TRBJ2-2; 8 bases fit TRBD1. Germline CDR1 and CDR2: SGHDT and YYEEEE. This CDR3 is built from 17 residues. Losses at the gene ends were 3 bases for V and 5 bases for J; bases not matched to a gene: 12. The CDR3 sequence: CASSSVGQGRRTGELFF. The CDR3 nucleotides are TGTGCCAGCAGCTCAGTCGGACAGGGCCGTAGGACCGGGGAGCTGTTTTTT.

V and J are TRBV15 and TRBJ1-1; 7 bases fit TRBD1. The CDR3 runs to 16 residues. Germline V gene sequence: CDR1 LNHNV, CDR2 YYDKDF (reference sequence). V gave up 5 bases and J gave up 5 bases; unmatched junction bases: 14. The CDR3 region has the DNA TGTGCCACCAGCGGACGTGAGGGGGCGACGAAGACTGAAGCTTTCTTT. As protein: CATSGREGATKTEAFF.

This clone rates as medium-sized. The V and J genes are TRBV6-4 and TRBJ2-3; possible D gene TRBD1, 5 bases. Germline V gene sequence: CDR1 MRHNA, CDR2 SNTAGT. Trimming removed 5 bases at V and 3 bases at J, with 15 bases between. CDR3 length equals 15 residues. The CDR3 sequence: CASSTDQGGTDTQYF. In DNA form, the CDR3 reads TGTGCCAGCAGTACGGACCAGGGTGGGACAGATACGCAGTATTTT.

The chain is built from TRBV25-1 and TRBJ2-1; tentative D call: TRBD2 (5 bases). The V gene's germline CDR1 is MGHDK and CDR2 SYGVNS. The V end was cut by 6 bases, the J end by 6 bases, with 21 bases between. The CDR3 is 16 residues long. CDR3 in DNA: TGTGCCAGCAGCAGGACTGGTTTTGGGGTTGGCAATGAGCAGTTCTTC. Residues: CASSRTGFGVGNEQFF.

V is TRBV5-1 and J is TRBJ1-5; D might be TRBD1 (6 bases). The V and J ends lost 0 bases and 4 bases respectively, with 11 bases between them. CDR3 length equals 15 residues. Germline values: CDR1 SGHRS, CDR2 YFSETQ. This chain's CDR3 is CASSLEGTPNQPQHF. The CDR3 nucleotides are TGCGCCAGCAGCTTGGAGGGGACACCTAATCAGCCCCAGCATTTT.

The V and J genes are TRBV6-1 and TRBJ2-1; TRBD2 aligns across 15 bases. The CDR3 is 16 amino acids. With V trimmed by 3 bases and J by 6 bases, 3 bases remained unmatched. Germline V gene data show CDR1 as MNHNS and CDR2 as SASEGT. The CDR3 loop reads CASSDWTSGRGNEQFF. DNA of the CDR3: TGTGCCAGCAGTGACTGGACTAGCGGGAGGGGCAATGAGCAGTTCTTC.

V and J are TRBV2 and TRBJ1-5; perhaps TRBD1 as D (6 bases). The CDR3 spans 15 residues. Trimming took 4 bases from V and 1 from J, leaving 11 bases between them. Germline lookup yields CDR1 SNHLY and CDR2 FYNNEI. The CDR3 reads CASSVQGLSNQPQHF. In nucleotides, the CDR3 is TGTGCCAGCAGTGTCCAGGGGCTCAGCAATCAGCCCCAGCATTTT.

V and J are TRBV19 and TRBJ2-7; 9 positions agree with TRBD2. Germline V gene data show CDR1 as LNHDA and CDR2 as SQIVND (reference sequence). This CDR3 is built from 15 residues. Trimming removed 7 bases from V and 5 bases from J; junction bases left unmatched: 12. DNA of the CDR3: TGTGCCAGTACGTTGACAGCGGGAGGCACCCACGAGCAGTACTTC. Its translation: CASTLTAGGTHEQYF.

The gene calls are TRBV4-3 and TRBJ2-1, with D maybe TRBD2 (5 bases). Germline V gene data show CDR1 as LGHNA and CDR2 as YSLEER. The CDR3 is 15 residues long. V was pared by 0 bases and J by 5 bases, with 11 bases between. The CDR3 DNA reads TGCGCCAGCAGCCAAGAGAAACTAGTAAACAATGAGCAGTTCTTC. Translation gives CASSQEKLVNNEQFF.

The V gene is TRBV5-1, the J gene TRBJ2-7; a weak D match, TRBD1 (5 bases). Germline V lookup: CDR1 SGHRS, CDR2 YFSETQ. V lost 3 bases and J lost 0, with 19 bases in between. The CDR3 is 17 residues long. The CDR3 loop reads CASSSGVSAGHSYEQYF. CDR3 DNA sequence: TGCGCCAGCAGCTCTGGGGTTTCGGCAGGACACTCCTACGAGCAGTACTTC.

The rearrangement uses TRBV5-1 and TRBJ2-5, with TRBD2 as a possible D gene (7 bases). TRBJ2-7 explains the end of the DNA better; the J call may be wrong. Germline CDR1 SGHRS, CDR2 YFSETQ. This CDR3 has 16 amino acids. CDR3 nucleotide sequence: TGCGCCAGCAGCTTGGCCGGGGGCGGGAGTCTCTACGAGCAGTACTTC. It is translated as CASSLAGGGSLYEQYF.

The chain recombines TRBV7-2 with TRBJ1-2; no clear D. This CDR3 contains 13 residues. In germline, CDR1 is SGHTA, CDR2 FQGNSA. Trimming took off 5 bases at V and 8 bases at J, with 15 bases between the two ends. CDR3: CASSPGELLGYTF. The CDR3 nucleotides read TGTGCCAGCAGCCCCGGGGAGCTTCTAGGCTACACCTTC.

The rearrangement uses TRBV7-2 and TRBJ2-3, with 8 positions matching TRBD2. The germline V gene has CDR1 SGHTA and CDR2 FQGNSA. Trimming at V came to 0 bases and at J to 0 bases, leaving 2 bases not matched to a gene. The CDR3 has 16 residues. The DNA of the CDR3 is TGTGCCAGCAGCTTAGCAGCTAGCGGGAGCACAGATACGCAGTATTTT. It codes for CASSLAASGSTDTQYF.

This chain uses TRBV11-2 with TRBJ1-1; D is unclear. V was pared by 4 bases and J by 0 bases, with 18 bases between. The CDR3 sequence is 17 residues long. CDR1 is SGHAT, CDR2 FQNNGV, per germline. CDR3 bases: TGTGCCAGCAGCTCGACTCTCGGCACCTTTATGAACACTGAAGCTTTCTTT. Protein: CASSSTLGTFMNTEAFF.

This chain joins TRBV19 and TRBJ2-3, with 9 bases matching TRBD2. The length of the CDR3 is 16 residues. With 3 bases clipped from V and 0 bases from J, the junction kept 4 bases outside the gene matches. Germline-derived CDR1 and CDR2 are LNHDA and SQIVND (reference sequence). The DNA for the CDR3 is TGTGCCAGTAGTATTAGCCTAGCGGGGAGCACAGATACGCAGTATTTT. This sequence encodes CASSISLAGSTDTQYF. The full variable domain, its missing parts supplied by reference TRBV19 and TRBJ2-3, is DGGITQSPKYLFRKEGQNVTLSCEQNLNHDAMYWYRQDPGQGLRLIYYSQIVNDFQKGDIAEGYSVSREKKESFPLTVTSAQKNPTAFYLCASSISLAGSTDTQYFGPGTRLTVL.